The 31 T cell receptor beta chains below come from one sample, sequenced in a study of radiotherapy plus CTLA-4 blockade in lung cancer. TCRdb keeps only in-frame clones here, not all; method: immunoSEQ multiplex PCR. The sample includes tens of thousands of clones, 72% of them seen just once. The source material was peripheral blood, sampled from a patient treated with radiotherapy plus ipilimumab. Receptors were obtained from a human donor with non-small cell lung cancer that progressed on radiotherapy plus ipilimumab.

The rearrangement joins TRBV27 to TRBJ2-3; 9 bases agree with TRBD1. The CDR3 length is 14 residues. Germline values: CDR1 MNHEY, CDR2 SMNVEV (reference sequence). The V segment lost 5 bases and the J segment 1 base; nucleotides outside the gene matches: 1. The CDR3 bases are TGTGCCAGCAGTCGGGACAGGGGCACAGATACGCAGTATTTT. It specifies CASSRDRGTDTQYF.

This chain connects TRBV7-6 to TRBJ2-1; 16 bases fit TRBD2. The CDR3 contains 21 residues. Trimming cost V 1 base and J 0 bases; bases outside gene matches: 9. Germline values: CDR1 SGHVS, CDR2 FNYEAQ. CDR3 bases: TGTGCCAGCAGCTTAGGCCCCGGGACTAGCGGGGGGGCGAGCTCCTACAATGAGCAGTTCTTC. It is translated as CASSLGPGTSGGASSYNEQFF.

V and J are TRBV6-5 and TRBJ2-7; D not resolved. The CDR3 runs to 14 residues. Per germline, CDR1 MNHEY and CDR2 SVGAGI. The V end was cut by 2 bases, the J end by 2 bases, with 10 bases between. CDR3 region: CASSYREGTYEQYF. The CDR3 DNA reads as TGTGCCAGCAGTTACAGGGAAGGTACCTACGAGCAGTACTTC.

The gene calls are TRBV28 and TRBJ2-7; the match to TRBD1 covers 8 bases. With 5 bases clipped from V and 2 bases from J, the junction kept 11 bases outside the gene matches. The CDR3 has 16 amino acids. CDR1 and CDR2 (germline): MDHEN, SYDVKM. The CDR3, as DNA: TGTGCCAGCAGTCAAATGACAGGGGAGGAGGCCTACGAGCAGTACTTC. Translated: CASSQMTGEEAYEQYF.

About this clone itself: Other nucleotide sequences in the sample specify the same CDR3. The chain has TRBV2 and TRBJ2-5; D is perhaps TRBD2 (7 bases). This CDR3 contains 13 residues. V lost 4 bases and J lost 5, with 11 bases in between. The germline V gene encodes CDR1 SNHLY and CDR2 FYNNEI. The CDR3 protein is CASSGGGGETQYF. The CDR3, as DNA: TGTGCCAGCAGTGGGGGGGGCGGCGAGACCCAGTACTTC.

The rearrangement joins TRBV19 to TRBJ1-1, with D possibly being TRBD1 (6 bases). The CDR3 totals 11 residues. Germline V gene data show CDR1 as LNHDA and CDR2 as SQIVND (reference sequence). The germline V and J ends were trimmed by 10 bases and 6 bases, with 12 bases remaining between them. The chain's CDR3 is CATGGAAEAFF. The CDR3 nucleotides read TGTGCCACTGGGGGGGCGGCTGAAGCTTTCTTT.

This clone was observed a few times. J is TRBJ1-5 and V is TRBV7-6; D might be TRBD1 (5 bases). Between the trimmed V and J ends, which lost 2 bases and 7 bases, there was a span of 18 bases. Germline CDR1 reads SGHVS; CDR2 reads FNYEAQ. CDR3 length: 16 amino acids. CDR3 DNA: TGTGCCAGCAGCTTATCCGGGACCGAGAGCCCCCAGCCCCAGCATTTT. It specifies CASSLSGTESPQPQHF.

The genes are TRBV27 and TRBJ1-5; D remains unclear. Germline assignment: CDR1 MNHEY and CDR2 SMNVEV (reference sequence). The CDR3 runs 14 residues. V gave up 1 base and J gave up 7 bases, with 11 bases separating them. CDR3 sequence: CASSLLSGLQPQHF. CDR3 coding DNA: TGTGCCAGCAGTTTATTAAGCGGGCTCCAGCCCCAGCATTTT.

The V and J genes are TRBV6-5 and TRBJ1-2; 9 positions agree with TRBD1. This CDR3 has 13 amino acids. From germline, CDR1 is MNHEY and CDR2 SVGAGI. V dropped 5 bases and J dropped 2; count of bases not matched to a gene: 0. The CDR3 here is CASSDRGNYGYTF. Written as DNA, the CDR3 is TGTGCCAGCAGTGACAGGGGGAACTATGGCTACACCTTC.

This chain uses TRBV19 with TRBJ2-5, with D hard to call. The CDR3 totals 13 residues. V was trimmed by 5 bases and J by 1 base, leaving 8 bases between them. Germline V gene sequence: CDR1 LNHDA, CDR2 SQIVND (reference sequence). The CDR3 DNA reads TGTGCCAGTAGTCGGAGTATCCAAGAGACCCAGTACTTC. Amino acids: CASSRSIQETQYF.

The chain has TRBV29-1 and TRBJ2-2; D is perhaps TRBD1 or TRBD2 (5 bases each). This CDR3 has 16 amino acids. Germline V gene lookup returns CDR1 SQVTM and CDR2 ANQGSEA. V was clipped by 7 bases and J by 2 bases, with 20 bases between them. The CDR3 protein is CSATGRTKVNTGELFF. Here the CDR3 DNA reads TGCAGCGCCACGGGACGTACGAAGGTCAACACCGGGGAGCTGTTTTTT.

This clone was recorded only once. V usage is TRBV7-9 and J usage is TRBJ1-4, with 7 bases identical to TRBD1. CDR1 SEHNR and CDR2 FQNEAQ come from the germline V gene (reference sequence). CDR3 size: 16 residues. The V segment lost 1 base and the J segment 5 bases; nucleotides outside the gene matches: 7. CDR3: CASSLDRGQLNEKLFF. The CDR3 DNA reads as TGTGCCAGCAGCTTAGATCGGGGACAGCTGAATGAAAAACTGTTTTTT.

There are many counts of this clone. The rearrangement uses TRBV27 and TRBJ2-1; the D is unclear. The CDR3 totals 13 residues. V lost 0 bases, J lost 6 bases, and 6 bases lay in between. The V gene's germline CDR1 is MNHEY and CDR2 SMNVEV (reference sequence). CDR3 in DNA: TGTGCCAGCAGTTTATCAGGGATCAATGAGCAGTTCTTC. This codes for CASSLSGINEQFF.

The chain uses TRBV5-4 and TRBJ2-7, with D possibly called TRBD1 or TRBD2 (7 bases each). CDR3 length: 14 amino acids. The V gene's germline CDR1 is SGHNT and CDR2 YYREEE (reference sequence). Deletions cut 4 bases from V and 4 bases from J, with 15 bases between. As DNA, the CDR3 is TGTGCCAGCAGCGCGGGGGACAGAAGTTACGAGCAGTACTTC. Translation: CASSAGDRSYEQYF.

V gene TRBV10-1 combines with J gene TRBJ2-5, with TRBD1 identical over 10 bases. The CDR3 spans 15 residues. Germline V gene lookup returns CDR1 WNHNN and CDR2 SYGVQD (reference sequence). Losses at the gene ends were 5 bases for V and 5 bases for J; bases not matched to a gene: 8. CDR3 region: CASSTGTGEVETQYF. CDR3 nucleotide sequence: TGCGCCAGCAGTACCGGGACAGGGGAGGTCGAGACCCAGTACTTC.

The V gene is TRBV30, the J gene TRBJ1-6; TRBD1 might be the D (5 bases). The V end lost 3 bases, the J end lost 14 bases, and 11 bases lay between the germline ends. The CDR3 has 11 residues. Germline-derived CDR1 and CDR2 are GTSNPN and SVGIG (reference sequence). The CDR3 DNA reads as TGTGCCTGGAGCAGCCGGGGGGCCCTCCACTTT. Amino acid sequence: CAWSSRGALHF.

The genes are TRBV20-1 and TRBJ1-2; no reliable D call. Germline assignment: CDR1 DFQATT and CDR2 SNEGSKA (reference sequence). This CDR3 has 10 amino acids. CDR3 region: CSVSSYGYTF. The CDR3 DNA follows: TGCAGCGTTTCATCGTATGGCTACACCTTC.

CDR3 sequence reads: CASSEDRGVDEQFF. CDR3 nucleotide sequence: TGCGCCAGCAGTGAGGACAGGGGGGTCGATGAGCAGTTCTTC. The chain carries TRBV10-2 and TRBJ2-1; 9 nucleotides align to TRBD1. The CDR3 loop spans 14 amino acids. After removal of 2 bases from V and 8 bases from J, the junction contained 4 bases not matched to a gene. Germline V gives CDR1 WSHSY, CDR2 SAAADI.

For this clone: Different DNA sequences within this sample yield the same CDR3. The chain has TRBV9 and TRBJ1-3; no clear D. V was shortened by 0 bases and J by 1 base, with 5 bases between the two germline ends. This CDR3 has 14 residues. CDR1 is SGDLS, CDR2 YYNGEE, per germline. The chain's CDR3 is CASSVAGSGNTIYF. CDR3 bases: TGTGCCAGCAGCGTAGCTGGATCTGGAAACACCATATATTTT.

The chain uses TRBV5-6 and TRBJ2-3; 7 nucleotides agree with TRBD1. Germline CDR1 reads SGHDT; CDR2 reads YYEEEE. The junction had 11 bases not matched to a gene; V was cut back by 4 bases and J by 6 bases. The CDR3 extends over 15 amino acids. The CDR3 region is CASSPRTGVADTQYF. The CDR3 coding sequence is TGTGCCAGCAGCCCGCGTACAGGGGTCGCCGATACGCAGTATTTT.

Of note for this clone: Other DNA sequences in this specimen translate into the identical CDR3. The chain carries TRBV28 and TRBJ1-1, with 8 bases fitting TRBD1. V lost 2 bases to trimming and J lost 1 base; unmatched junction nucleotides: 3. The CDR3 extends over 15 amino acids. Per germline, CDR1 MDHEN and CDR2 SYDVKM. The CDR3 protein is CASSLGQGANTEAFF. CDR3 sequence (DNA): TGTGCCAGCAGTTTAGGGCAGGGGGCGAACACTGAAGCTTTCTTT.

J is TRBJ2-7 and V is TRBV4-2; maybe TRBD1 (6 bases). CDR1 is LGHNA and CDR2 is YNFKEQ in the germline V gene. This CDR3 region has 14 residues. Trimming took 1 base from V and 5 from J, leaving 12 bases between them. Here the CDR3 DNA reads TGTGCCAGCAGCCAAGGTCCAGGGGCCCACGAGCAGTACTTC. Encoded protein: CASSQGPGAHEQYF.

CDR3 nucleotide sequence: TGTGCCAGCAGCTTGGCGGGGGGGACCCAAGAGACCCAGTACTTC. It specifies CASSLAGGTQETQYF. The chain has TRBV5-6 and TRBJ2-5, with 8 bases fitting TRBD2. This CDR3 has 15 amino acids. CDR1 and CDR2 (germline): SGHDT, YYEEEE. V lost 0 bases to trimming and J lost 1 base; unmatched junction nucleotides: 2.

V and J are TRBV2 and TRBJ1-5; a possible D gene is TRBD1 (6 bases). From germline, CDR1 is SNHLY and CDR2 FYNNEI. The CDR3 covers 15 residues. The V end was cut by 4 bases, the J end by 0 bases, with 10 bases between. The CDR3 sequence is CASSVRGYSNQPQHF. The CDR3 DNA is TGTGCCAGCAGTGTTAGGGGGTATAGCAATCAGCCCCAGCATTTT.

This clone was picked up a small number of times. The J gene is TRBJ2-3, the V gene TRBV10-3, with D possibly matching TRBD2 (6 bases). CDR3 size: 15 residues. Germline V gene data show CDR1 as ENHRY and CDR2 as SYGVKD. V was cut by 2 bases and J by 0 bases, with 9 bases left in between. The CDR3 DNA follows: TGTGCCATCAGTGAGACGGGGGAAAGCACAGATACGCAGTATTTT. The encoded protein is CAISETGESTDTQYF.

This clone was counted once. The V call is TRBV28, the J call TRBJ2-7; D may be TRBD2 (5 bases). Trimming removed 2 bases from V and 5 bases from J, with 10 bases in between. Germline V lookup: CDR1 MDHEN, CDR2 SYDVKM. The CDR3 loop spans 13 amino acids. CDR3 sequence reads: CASSLGGRDEQYF. The CDR3 DNA reads as TGTGCCAGCAGTTTAGGCGGGCGCGACGAGCAGTACTTC.

This clone turned up a few times. The V call is TRBV4-3, the J call TRBJ1-5; 9 positions agree with TRBD1. From germline, CDR1 is LGHNA and CDR2 YSLEER. The CDR3 is made up of 16 amino acids. V lost 2 bases, J lost 4 bases, and 6 bases stayed unmatched. CDR3 amino acids: CASSQKGQGVNQPQHF. The CDR3 bases are TGCGCCAGCAGCCAAAAGGGACAGGGAGTAAATCAGCCCCAGCATTTT.

The V gene is TRBV27, the J gene TRBJ1-1; unclear D gene. V gave up 6 bases and J gave up 5 bases, with 7 bases separating them. Germline V gene sequence: CDR1 MNHEY, CDR2 SMNVEV (reference sequence). The CDR3 has 11 residues. This chain's CDR3 is CASSYGTEAFF. DNA of the CDR3: TGTGCCAGCAGCTATGGAACTGAAGCTTTCTTT.

The chain is built from TRBV7-2 and TRBJ2-7; 8 bases match TRBD1. The CDR3 runs 16 residues. The V and J ends lost 5 bases and 1 base, in that order; junction bases with no gene match: 10. The germline V gene has CDR1 SGHTA and CDR2 FQGNSA. The DNA of the CDR3 is TGTGCCAGCAGCCCACTCCGAGACAGGGGATCCTACGAGCAGTACTTC. Translation gives CASSPLRDRGSYEQYF.

This clone was counted between two and nine times. The CDR3 coding sequence is TGTGCCAGCAGCCCGCCGGGACACCTCACAGATACGCAGTATTTT. It specifies CASSPPGHLTDTQYF. The chain carries TRBV7-9 and TRBJ2-3; the D gene is possibly TRBD1 (6 bases). Trimming pared 5 bases from V and 2 bases from J, leaving 14 bases between. The germline V gene encodes CDR1 SEHNR and CDR2 FQNEAQ (reference sequence). The length of the CDR3 is 15 residues.

The V gene is TRBV5-1, the J gene TRBJ2-6; unclear D gene. CDR3 size: 15 residues. V shed 4 bases and J shed 0 bases, with 8 bases lying between them. The germline gives CDR1 SGHRS, CDR2 YFSETQ. DNA for the CDR3: TGCGCCAGCAGCCAGCCGTTCTCTGGGGCCAACGTCCTGACTTTC. Translated, it gives CASSQPFSGANVLTF.